The T cell receptor (beta chain) described here comes from a study of CD8 T cells in ankylosing spondylitis. Study results and caveats: Disease-associated clones were CD8+ and fairly uncommon in peripheral blood. Characteristic, it appeared, of ankylosing spondylitis blood was a TCR beta motif of fewer than 10 highly homologous variants.

In TCRdb, the 5' RACE reads were re-called with MiXCR into one record per CDR3 protein. Of roughly 120,000 distinct CDR3 sequences in the sample, 7% were seen once. This clonotype occurred many times. Its target is not known. Trimming stripped 3 bases from V and 0 bases from J, with 12 bases between. The CDR3 extends over 15 amino acids. The specimen sequenced was blood, either unsorted or a sorted T cell fraction (not recorded which). The sequence was obtained from a male donor with ankylosing spondylitis or in good health (not recorded which). The chain recombines TRBV12-3 or TRBV12-4 with TRBJ2-7; a weak D match, TRBD2 (5 bases). The DNA for the CDR3 is TGTGCCAGCAGTTTCGAGGACTCCCCCTCCTACGAGCAGTACTTC. Its protein product is CASSFEDSPSYEQYF.